A selection of T cell receptor beta chains follows, all from one sample in a study of CD8+ T cells in alopecia areata. Produced via immunoSEQ multiplex PCR; TCRdb's table is partial and in-frame only. The sample comprises about 150,000 clones, around 87% of which are singletons, and approximately 15% rests with the top ten. This specimen was CD8+ T cells sorted from blood, taken at week 0. Source of these receptors: a human donor with alopecia areata. CDR3s include the opening cysteine and the closing phenylalanine or tryptophan. The D gene is left open where the match is weak. Not every row has a clone size; where given, it reads once, few, many or a size class.

CASSLAVGGLETQYF	TGCGCCAGCAGCTTGGCCGTCGGGGGCCTAGAGACCCAGTACTTC	NA	NA	TRBV5-1	TRBJ2-5
CSVVADSYEQYF	TGCAGCGTTGTGGCCGATTCCTACGAGCAGTACTTC	NA	once	TRBV29-1	TRBJ2-7
CASSWSSYEQYF	TGTGCCAGCAGCTGGAGCTCCTACGAGCAGTACTTC	NA	NA	TRBV25-1	TRBJ2-7
CASSFGRTGPAKNIQYF	TGTGCCAGCAGCTTCGGAAGGACAGGGCCAGCCAAAAACATTCAGTACTTC	TRBD1	NA	TRBV11-2	TRBJ2-4
CASSLNRQMGFDEQFF	TGTGCCAGCAGTTTAAATAGACAGATGGGGTTCGATGAGCAGTTCTTC	NA	NA	TRBV27	TRBJ2-1
CASSVFGGQGKTDTQYF	TGCGCCAGCAGCGTCTTCGGCGGACAGGGGAAAACAGATACGCAGTATTTT	TRBD1	NA	TRBV5-1	TRBJ2-3
CASSWQGAPVSATGELFF	TGTGCCAGCAGCTGGCAGGGGGCGCCTGTATCGGCTACCGGGGAGCTGTTTTTT	TRBD1	NA	TRBV7-8	TRBJ2-2
CASSFFTGEGAYEQYF	TGTGCCAGCAGTTTTTTTACCGGGGAGGGTGCCTACGAGCAGTACTTC	TRBD2	NA	TRBV28	TRBJ2-7
CAIGTEQFF	TGTGCCATCGGCACTGAGCAGTTCTTC	NA	NA	TRBV10-3	TRBJ2-1
CASSEHTYNYGYTF	TGCGCCAGCAGCGAACACACCTATAACTATGGCTACACCTTC	NA	NA	TRBV5-1	TRBJ1-2
CATGTSDGNEQFF	TGTGCCACTGGGACTTCCGATGGCAATGAGCAGTTCTTC	NA	NA	TRBV10-3	TRBJ2-1
CASRTTGDTDTQYF	TGTGCCAGCAGGACGACAGGGGACACAGATACGCAGTATTTT	TRBD1	NA	TRBV7-6	TRBJ2-3
CASSRIGLASNNEQFF	TGTGCCAGCAGCCGCATAGGACTAGCATCTAACAATGAGCAGTTCTTC	TRBD2	NA	TRBV4-2	TRBJ2-1
CASRTTGQGAYGYTF	TGTGCCAGCAGGACGACGGGACAGGGAGCCTATGGCTACACCTTC	TRBD1	NA	TRBV27	TRBJ1-2
CASSVDGYEQYF	TGTGCCAGCAGCGTAGACGGGTACGAGCAGTACTTC	NA	NA	TRBV9	TRBJ2-7
CAISHRAIFQDTEAFF	TGTGCCATCAGTCACCGGGCGATATTTCAGGACACTGAAGCTTTCTTT	NA	NA	TRBV10-3	TRBJ1-1
CASSTEGTGGYNEQFF	TGCGCCAGCAGCACGGAGGGGACAGGGGGCTACAATGAGCAGTTCTTC	TRBD1	few	TRBV5-1	TRBJ2-1
CASSLVGQGNTDTQYF	TGTGCCAGCAGCTTAGTAGGGCAGGGTAACACAGATACGCAGTATTTT	NA	once	TRBV7-9	TRBJ2-3
CASSQEGRYEQYF	TGCGCCAGCAGCCAAGAGGGTCGCTACGAGCAGTACTTC	NA	NA	TRBV4-1	TRBJ2-7
CASSEFSGRAYEQYF	TGTGCCAGCAGTGAGTTTAGCGGGAGGGCCTACGAGCAGTACTTC	TRBD2	NA	TRBV2	TRBJ2-7
CASSPGTSDYNEQFF	TGTGCCAGCAGCCCCGGGACTAGCGACTACAATGAGCAGTTCTTC	TRBD2	NA	TRBV6-5	TRBJ2-1
CAWSLGTGELFF	TGTGCCTGGAGTCTAGGTACCGGGGAGCTGTTTTTT	NA	NA	TRBV30	TRBJ2-2
CASSVEGNTIYF	TGTGCCAGCAGCGTAGAGGGAAACACCATATATTTT	NA	NA	TRBV9	TRBJ1-3
CSVDGTGGFEQYF	TGCAGCGTTGACGGGACAGGGGGCTTCGAGCAGTACTTC	TRBD1	NA	TRBV29-1	TRBJ2-7
CASSLNRAELNTGELFF	TGTGCCAGCAGTTTAAACCGCGCAGAGCTGAACACCGGGGAGCTGTTTTTT	NA	few	TRBV27	TRBJ2-2